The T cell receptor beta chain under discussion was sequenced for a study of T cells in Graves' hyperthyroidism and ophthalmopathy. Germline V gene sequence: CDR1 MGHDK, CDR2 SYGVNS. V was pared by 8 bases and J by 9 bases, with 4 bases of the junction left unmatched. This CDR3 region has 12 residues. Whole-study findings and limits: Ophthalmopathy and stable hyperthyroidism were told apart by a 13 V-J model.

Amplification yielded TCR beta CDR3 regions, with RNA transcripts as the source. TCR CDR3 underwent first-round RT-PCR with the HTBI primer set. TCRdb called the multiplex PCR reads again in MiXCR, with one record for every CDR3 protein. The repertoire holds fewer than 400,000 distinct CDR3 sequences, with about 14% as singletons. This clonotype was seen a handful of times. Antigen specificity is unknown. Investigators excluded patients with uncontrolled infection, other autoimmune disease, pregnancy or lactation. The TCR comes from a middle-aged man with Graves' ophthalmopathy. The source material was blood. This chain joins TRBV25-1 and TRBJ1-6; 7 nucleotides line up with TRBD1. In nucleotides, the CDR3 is TGTGCCAGCGGCCGACAGGGTTCACCCCTCCACTTT. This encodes CASGRQGSPLHF.